The entry that follows covers one T cell receptor (beta chain) sequence. The antigen is undetermined. The sample originates from a study of T cell repertoires in cytomegalovirus infection. Study context: Both recently identified HLA-C-restricted and well-studied HLA-B-restricted CMV epitopes were used in the study.

Findings of the study overall: Cumulative public TCR beta family frequency identified carriers of CMV plus the relevant HLA. Ex vivo responses were dominated by HLA-C-restricted CMV-specific TCR beta clonotypes.

TCRdb analysed the reads with MiXCR anew, one entry per CDR3 protein. The profile shows roughly 90,000 distinct CDR3 sequences, 20% to 30% of them singletons. The CDR3 consists of 17 residues. With V trimmed by 4 bases and J by 5 bases, 14 bases remained unmatched. Germline CDR1 is SGDLS and CDR2 is YYNGEE. This receptor was obtained from a human donor in good health (CMV status not recorded). Some clones in this sample may be carry-over from other donors' samples. The rearrangement joins TRBV9 to TRBJ2-3; 9 bases align to TRBD2. Sequencing used CD8+ T cells from cultured PBMCs, obtained from culture after CMV antigen stimulation. The DNA of the CDR3 is TGTGCCAGCAGCCTATCAGGCGGGGGGGCCGTAGTAGATACGCAGTATTTT. Its translation: CASSLSGGGAVVDTQYF.